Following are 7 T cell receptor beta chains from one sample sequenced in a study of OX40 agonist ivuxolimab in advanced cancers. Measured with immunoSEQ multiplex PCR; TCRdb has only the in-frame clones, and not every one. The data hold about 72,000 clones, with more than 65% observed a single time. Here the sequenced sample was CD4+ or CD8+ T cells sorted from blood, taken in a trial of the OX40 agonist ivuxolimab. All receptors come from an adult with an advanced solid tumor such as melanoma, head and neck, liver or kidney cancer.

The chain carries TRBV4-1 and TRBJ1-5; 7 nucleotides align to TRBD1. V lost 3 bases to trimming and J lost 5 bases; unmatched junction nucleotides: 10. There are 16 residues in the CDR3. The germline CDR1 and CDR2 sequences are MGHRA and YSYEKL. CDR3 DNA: TGCGCCAGCAGCCAGGGCACAGGGGTTAGTTATCAGCCCCAGCATTTT. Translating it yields CASSQGTGVSYQPQHF.

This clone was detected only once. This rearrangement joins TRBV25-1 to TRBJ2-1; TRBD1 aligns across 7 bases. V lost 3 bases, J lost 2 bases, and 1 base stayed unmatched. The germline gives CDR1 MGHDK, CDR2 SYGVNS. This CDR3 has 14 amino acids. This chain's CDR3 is CASSDRGTYNEQFF. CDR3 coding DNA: TGTGCCAGCAGTGACAGGGGGACCTACAATGAGCAGTTCTTC.

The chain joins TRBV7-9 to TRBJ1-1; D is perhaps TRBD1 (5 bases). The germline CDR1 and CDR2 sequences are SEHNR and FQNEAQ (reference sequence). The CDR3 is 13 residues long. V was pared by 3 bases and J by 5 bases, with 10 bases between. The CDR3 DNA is TGTGCCAGCAGCTTGGCAGGGTTAACTGAAGCTTTCTTT. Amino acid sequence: CASSLAGLTEAFF. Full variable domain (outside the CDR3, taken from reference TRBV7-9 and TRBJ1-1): DTGVSQNPRHKITKRGQNVTFRCDPISEHNRLYWYRQTLGQGPEFLTYFQNEAQLEKSRLLSDRFSAERPKGSFSTLEIQRTEQGDSAMYLCASSLAGLTEAFFGQGTRLTVV.

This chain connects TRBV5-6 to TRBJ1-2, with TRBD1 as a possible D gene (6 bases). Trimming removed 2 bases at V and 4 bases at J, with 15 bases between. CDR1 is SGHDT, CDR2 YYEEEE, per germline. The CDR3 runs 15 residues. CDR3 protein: CASSFLEEGVYGYTF. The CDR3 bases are TGTGCCAGCAGCTTTTTAGAGGAGGGGGTCTATGGCTACACCTTC.

The CDR3 region is CASSLTGDYGYTF. The CDR3 nucleotides read TGTGCCAGCAGCTTGACAGGGGACTATGGCTACACCTTC. The chain joins TRBV5-4 to TRBJ1-2, with 7 bases aligning to TRBD1. The CDR3 totals 13 residues. Trimming took 1 base from V and 3 from J; bases not matched to a gene: 0. The germline CDR1 and CDR2 sequences are SGHNT and YYREEE (reference sequence).

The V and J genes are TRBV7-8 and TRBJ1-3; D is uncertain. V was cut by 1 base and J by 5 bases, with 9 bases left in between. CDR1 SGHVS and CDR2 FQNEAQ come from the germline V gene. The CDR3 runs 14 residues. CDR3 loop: CASSLVASRNTIYF. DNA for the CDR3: TGTGCCAGCAGCTTAGTGGCCTCGCGAAACACCATATATTTT.

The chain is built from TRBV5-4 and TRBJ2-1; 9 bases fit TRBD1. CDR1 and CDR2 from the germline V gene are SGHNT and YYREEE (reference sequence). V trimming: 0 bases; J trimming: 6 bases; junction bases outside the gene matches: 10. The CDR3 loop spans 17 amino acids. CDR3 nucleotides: TGTGCCAGCAGCTTGGCCGCCGGGACAGGGATTTCCAATGAGCAGTTCTTC. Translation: CASSLAAGTGISNEQFF.